This TCR beta chain was sequenced during a study of blood T cell repertoires in COVID-19. Study background: Sample material is recorded as cDNA or gDNA derived from T cells, B-cell-depleted T cells, or PBMCs.

Authors' analysis steps: By means of reference gene primer amplification, nucleated cell counts were estimated. The assay was immunoSEQ multiplex PCR, and TCRdb's table has in-frame clones only and misses some. For V, J and clone size, that table is used; D and trimming come from the DNA. The sample has 85,000 to 120,000 clones, around 90% seen once. The CDR3 is 15 residues long. CDR1 DFQATT and CDR2 SNEGSKA come from the germline V gene (reference sequence). V was clipped by 3 bases and J by 3 bases; unmatched bases: 7. V gene TRBV20-1 combines with J gene TRBJ2-1; 8 bases align to TRBD2. Sequencing was performed on peripheral blood. The sequence came from a woman aged 45 to 65 with COVID-19, enrolled during active disease. The CDR3 nucleotides are TGCAGTGCTAGTTTTGGCGGGGGGCTCTACAATGAGCAGTTCTTC. Translating it yields CSASFGGGLYNEQFF.